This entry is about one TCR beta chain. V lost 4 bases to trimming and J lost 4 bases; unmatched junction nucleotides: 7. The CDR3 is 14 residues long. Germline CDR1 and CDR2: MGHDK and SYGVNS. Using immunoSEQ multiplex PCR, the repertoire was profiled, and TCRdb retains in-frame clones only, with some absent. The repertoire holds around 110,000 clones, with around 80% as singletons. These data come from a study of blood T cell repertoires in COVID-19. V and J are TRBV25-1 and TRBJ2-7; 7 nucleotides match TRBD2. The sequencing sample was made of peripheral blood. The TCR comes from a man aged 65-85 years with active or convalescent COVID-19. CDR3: CASSGEGSKYEQYF. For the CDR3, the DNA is TGTGCCAGCAGTGGGGAGGGCAGTAAGTACGAGCAGTACTTC.